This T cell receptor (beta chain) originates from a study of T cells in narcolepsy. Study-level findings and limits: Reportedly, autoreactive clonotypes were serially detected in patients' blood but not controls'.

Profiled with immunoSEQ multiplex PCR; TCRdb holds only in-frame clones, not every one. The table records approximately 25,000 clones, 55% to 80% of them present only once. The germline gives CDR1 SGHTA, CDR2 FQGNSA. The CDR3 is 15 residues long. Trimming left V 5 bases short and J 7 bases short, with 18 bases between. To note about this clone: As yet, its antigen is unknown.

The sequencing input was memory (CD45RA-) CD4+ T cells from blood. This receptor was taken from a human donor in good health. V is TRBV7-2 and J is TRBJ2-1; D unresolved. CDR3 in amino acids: CASSNTNLGGNEQFF. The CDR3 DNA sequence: TGTGCCAGCAGCAATACTAACCTCGGCGGTAATGAGCAGTTCTTC.